Listed here are 15 T cell receptor beta chains from one sample, sequenced in a study of shared clonotypes between healthy human individuals. Profiling relied on immunoSEQ multiplex PCR, and the TCRdb table lists in-frame clones only, not all of them. The sample has around 980,000 clones, more than 75% seen once. Sequencing was done on a sample of memory CD4+ T cells from PBMCs. Regarding subset: CD45RA-negative fraction. The receptors originated from a man aged 18 to 30 in good health. Some clones in this sample may be carry-over from other donors' samples.

This chain links TRBV5-1 with TRBJ1-4, with TRBD1 matching 10 bases. In germline, CDR1 is SGHRS, CDR2 YFSETQ. J lost 8 bases, V lost 0 bases, and 7 bases had no gene match. The CDR3 loop spans 16 amino acids. CDR3 DNA sequence: TGCGCCAGCAGCTTGGCCGGGACAGGGGTAAACGAAAAACTGTTTTTT. This encodes CASSLAGTGVNEKLFF.

This chain connects TRBV7-8 to TRBJ2-7; D remains ambiguous. The ends were cut back, 1 base at V and 2 bases at J, with 9 bases in the middle. Germline assignment: CDR1 SGHVS and CDR2 FQNEAQ. The CDR3 sequence is 14 residues long. The CDR3 protein is CASSLGGFTYEQYF. DNA for the CDR3: TGTGCCAGCAGCTTAGGTGGGTTTACCTACGAGCAGTACTTC.

This chain uses TRBV28 with TRBJ2-2; 10 positions agree with TRBD2. V lost 4 bases to trimming and J lost 1 base; unmatched junction nucleotides: 3. The length of the CDR3 is 16 residues. The germline gives CDR1 MDHEN, CDR2 SYDVKM. CDR3 sequence: CASSSWTSGNTGELFF. CDR3 nucleotide sequence: TGTGCCAGCAGTTCGTGGACTAGCGGGAACACCGGGGAGCTGTTTTTT.

J is TRBJ1-2 and V is TRBV6-1, with D possibly matching TRBD1 (5 bases). Looked up from germline, CDR1 is MNHNS and CDR2 is SASEGT. The CDR3 sequence is 14 residues long. The V and J ends lost 3 bases and 5 bases respectively, with 13 bases between them. CDR3 region: CASSEQRQHYGYTF. The CDR3 DNA sequence: TGTGCCAGCAGTGAGCAACGACAGCATTATGGCTACACCTTC.

This chain joins TRBV28 and TRBJ1-2; D remains ambiguous. Germline values: CDR1 MDHEN, CDR2 SYDVKM. The length of the CDR3 is 14 residues. Trimming removed 3 bases at V and 3 bases at J, with 11 bases between. In DNA form, the CDR3 reads TGTGCCAGCAGTTTCCGGCAGGACTACTATGGCTACACCTTC. Translation: CASSFRQDYYGYTF.

This clone was seen once. The CDR3: CASIGPGTGTYEQYF. The CDR3 DNA follows: TGTGCCAGCATTGGACCCGGGACAGGGACCTACGAGCAGTACTTC. This rearrangement joins TRBV6-5 to TRBJ2-7; TRBD1 matches 9 bases. Germline V gives CDR1 MNHEY, CDR2 SVGAGI. Losses at the gene ends were 7 bases for V and 2 bases for J; bases not matched to a gene: 9. The CDR3 is made up of 15 amino acids.

About this clone: Just one base apart from a much larger clone, this may be a read error. This chain joins TRBV7-3 and TRBJ2-3, with TRBD2 matching 7 bases. The germline CDR1 and CDR2 sequences are SGHTA and FQGTGA. The V segment lost 8 bases and the J segment 2 bases; nucleotides outside the gene matches: 4. The CDR3 is made up of 13 amino acids. The CDR3 region has the DNA TGTGCCAGCGGGGAGGGATACACAGATACGCAGTATTTT. This gives the protein CASGEGYTDTQYF.

This clone was recorded only once. The rearrangement links TRBV28 to TRBJ2-3, with no clear D. CDR3 length: 12 amino acids. From germline, CDR1 is MDHEN and CDR2 SYDVKM. V lost 6 bases and J 10 bases, leaving 14 bases between the germline ends. The DNA for the CDR3 is TGTGCCAGCAGCAATCCTAGTGAATCGCAGTATTTT. This codes for CASSNPSESQYF.

The rearrangement links TRBV28 to TRBJ1-1; the D gene is possibly TRBD1 (6 bases). CDR3 length equals 14 residues. The V gene lost 5 bases and the J gene lost 3 bases, with 13 bases spanning the gap. In germline, CDR1 is MDHEN, CDR2 SYDVKM. The CDR3 protein is CASSQMTGYTEAFF. In DNA form, the CDR3 reads TGTGCCAGCAGTCAAATGACAGGTTACACTGAAGCTTTCTTT.

This rearrangement joins TRBV11-3 to TRBJ2-1; D tentatively reads TRBD1 or TRBD2 (6 bases each). Germline lookup yields CDR1 SGHNT and CDR2 YENEEA. The CDR3 length is 13 residues. V lost 5 bases and J lost 7, with 12 bases in between. The CDR3 region is CASSEGGLNEQFF. As DNA, the CDR3 is TGTGCCAGCAGCGAAGGGGGACTGAATGAGCAGTTCTTC. Together with reference TRBV11-3 and TRBJ2-1, the CDR3 gives the full variable domain: EAGVVQSPRYKIIEKKQPVAFWCNPISGHNTLYWYLQNLGQGPELLIRYENEEAVDDSQLPKDRFSAERLKGVDSTLKIQPAELGDSAVYLCASSEGGLNEQFFGPGTRLTVL.

V gene TRBV6-6 combines with J gene TRBJ1-3; TRBD1 might be the D (6 bases). The germline CDR1 and CDR2 sequences are MNHNY and SVGAGI (reference sequence). The CDR3 extends over 14 amino acids. The V end lost 5 bases, the J end lost 5 bases, and 13 bases lay between the germline ends. CDR3 in DNA: TGTGCCAGCAGTCCAGGGGAGCGTAGAAACACCATATATTTT. Amino acid sequence: CASSPGERRNTIYF.

The genes are TRBV28 and TRBJ2-7; 10 bases line up with TRBD2. The CDR3 is 14 amino acids. The ends lost 7 bases at V and 0 bases at J; junction bases unmatched: 3. Germline loops: CDR1 MDHEN, CDR2 SYDVKM. The chain's CDR3 is CASMRLAGSYEQYF. DNA of the CDR3: TGTGCCAGCATGCGACTAGCGGGCTCCTACGAGCAGTACTTC.

The rearrangement uses TRBV9 and TRBJ2-1, with no clear D. CDR1 and CDR2 from the germline V gene are SGDLS and YYNGEE. The V end lost 2 bases, the J end lost 8 bases, and 11 bases lay between the germline ends. The CDR3 totals 13 residues. As DNA, the CDR3 is TGTGCCAGCAGCGTCCGCCCGGTGGATGAGCAGTTCTTC. Translating gives CASSVRPVDEQFF.

This chain connects TRBV27 to TRBJ2-5; D remains ambiguous. V shed 5 bases and J shed 5 bases, with 15 bases lying between them. Germline CDR1 and CDR2: MNHEY and SMNVEV (reference sequence). The CDR3 runs 14 residues. The CDR3 spells CASSVDRSRETQYF. DNA of the CDR3: TGTGCCAGCAGTGTGGACCGAAGTCGGGAGACCCAGTACTTC.

This chain links TRBV27 with TRBJ2-7; TRBD2 is a possible D gene (6 bases). Germline CDR1 and CDR2: MNHEY and SMNVEV (reference sequence). V was cut by 10 bases and J by 5 bases, with 24 bases left in between. The CDR3 extends over 15 amino acids. CDR3 coding DNA: TGTGCCATCCCTACTCCTCGGGAGCGACATGACGAGCAGTACTTC. Protein: CAIPTPRERHDEQYF.